Listed below are T cell receptor beta chains from one sample, sequenced in a study of shared clonotypes between healthy human individuals. The data were produced by immunoSEQ multiplex PCR, yet TCRdb's version contains in-frame clones alone and is incomplete. This sample yields 400,000 to 600,000 clones, of which nearly 80% are seen a single time; roughly an eighth belongs to the top ten. Material: PBMCs. Source of these receptors: a woman in her thirties or forties in good health. Some clones in this sample may be carry-over from other donors' samples. The CDR3 runs from the conserved cysteine through the conserved F or W. The D gene is left open where the match is weak. Clone size, where shown, is once, few, many, or a class for clones that have expanded.

CDR3nt,CDR3aa,d_gene,j_gene,abundance,v_gene
TGTGCCAGCAACAGGGGGAGGACCGGGGAGCTGTTTTTT,CASNRGRTGELFF,TRBD1,TRBJ2-2,-,TRBV9
TGTGCCAGCAGTCCAGGGGACAAAGAGACCCAGTACTTC,CASSPGDKETQYF,-,TRBJ2-5,-,TRBV28
TGTGCCAGCAGCCTTGGTCCCCACATACAATCTGGGGCCAACGTCCTGACTTTC,CASSLGPHIQSGANVLTF,-,TRBJ2-6,-,TRBV27
TGCGCCAGCAGCTTGGCCGTAGGGCATATCTTCGGAAACACCATATATTTT,CASSLAVGHIFGNTIYF,-,TRBJ1-3,-,TRBV5-1
TGTGCCAGCAGTCCGGACAGGGCTCCGACCGAGCAGTACTTC,CASSPDRAPTEQYF,TRBD1,TRBJ2-7,-,TRBV2
TGTGCCAGCTCACCATCAGGTCCGAACTCTGGAAACACCATATATTTT,CASSPSGPNSGNTIYF,-,TRBJ1-3,once,TRBV18
TGTGCCAGCAGTGACTCGGGGCGATCAGATACGCAGTATTTT,CASSDSGRSDTQYF,-,TRBJ2-3,-,TRBV25-1
TGTGCCAGCAGCCACGACAGGGGGACCAACAATGAGCAGTTCTTC,CASSHDRGTNNEQFF,TRBD1,TRBJ2-1,-,TRBV11-3
TGTGCCAGCAGCCAAGACCACGTGGCAAGGCCGAATACGCAGTATTTT,CASSQDHVARPNTQYF,-,TRBJ2-3,few,TRBV4-2
TGCGCCAGCAGTTTCAGGACAGGGTCGTTCGCACCCCTCCACTTT,CASSFRTGSFAPLHF,TRBD1,TRBJ1-6,-,TRBV10-2
TGTGCCAGCAGCTTAGTAAGCAATCAGCCCCAGCATTTT,CASSLVSNQPQHF,-,TRBJ1-5,-,TRBV5-5
TGTGCCAGCAGTGAGAGTAGCGGGAGCCCCTACAATGAGCAGTTCTTC,CASSESSGSPYNEQFF,TRBD2,TRBJ2-1,-,TRBV6-1
TGCGCCAGCACCAGACAGGAAGGAGAGACCCAGTACTTC,CASTRQEGETQYF,-,TRBJ2-5,-,TRBV5-1
TGTGCCAGCAGCTCGACTAGCGGGGGAGTCTCCTACAATGAGCAGTTCTTC,CASSSTSGGVSYNEQFF,TRBD2,TRBJ2-1,-,TRBV5-4
TGTGCCAGCAGCTTAGTTGGGACCCAGTACTTC,CASSLVGTQYF,-,TRBJ2-5,-,TRBV7-9
TGTGCCAGCAGGGAGATTGGAAACACCATATATTTT,CASREIGNTIYF,-,TRBJ1-3,-,TRBV28
TGTGCCAGCAGCCACCTCCGGGACCTACGTTCCGGCGAGCAGTACTTC,CASSHLRDLRSGEQYF,-,TRBJ2-7,few,TRBV14
TGTGCCAGCAGCCCCGGACTAGCGACAGATACGCAGTATTTT,CASSPGLATDTQYF,TRBD2,TRBJ2-3,-,TRBV7-3
TGTGCCAGCAGCCAAGAACTAGCGGGAACGTACGAGCAGTACTTC,CASSQELAGTYEQYF,TRBD2,TRBJ2-7,-,TRBV4-2
TGCGCCAGTCACCTCAGGGGGGGATCTGAAGCTTTCTTT,CASHLRGGSEAFF,TRBD1,TRBJ1-1,many,TRBV5-1
TGTGCCAGCAGCTTTCTGGCTAGCGGGGAGGAGACCCAGTACTTC,CASSFLASGEETQYF,TRBD2,TRBJ2-5,once,TRBV7-2